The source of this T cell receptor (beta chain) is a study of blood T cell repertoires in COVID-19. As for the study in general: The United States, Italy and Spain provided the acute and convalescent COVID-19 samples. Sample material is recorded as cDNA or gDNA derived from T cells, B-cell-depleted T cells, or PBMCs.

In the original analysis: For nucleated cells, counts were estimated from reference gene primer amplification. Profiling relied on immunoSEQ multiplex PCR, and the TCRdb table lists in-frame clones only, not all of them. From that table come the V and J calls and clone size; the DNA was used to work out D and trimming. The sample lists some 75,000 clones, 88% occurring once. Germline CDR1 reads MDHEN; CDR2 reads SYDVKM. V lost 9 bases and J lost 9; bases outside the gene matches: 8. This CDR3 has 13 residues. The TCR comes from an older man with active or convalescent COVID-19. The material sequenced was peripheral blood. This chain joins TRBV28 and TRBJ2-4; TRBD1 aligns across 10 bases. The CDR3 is CASGTGASGIQYF. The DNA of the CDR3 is TGTGCCAGTGGGACAGGGGCCTCTGGCATTCAGTACTTC.